These 15 T cell receptor beta chains share one sample of origin, sequenced in a study of T-cell memory formation after mild COVID-19. MiXCR, run by TCRdb on the 5' RACE reads, gives a single entry per CDR3 protein. Here the sample spans roughly 550,000 distinct CDR3 sequences, roughly 22% being singletons. Sequencing was carried out using PBMCs or a T cell subset sorted from them (not recorded which). All receptors come from an adult woman who had mild COVID-19 (a few samples of this study predate the infection). Cell type and time point are not known.

This clonotype was seen many times. The rearrangement links TRBV7-9 to TRBJ2-1; D uncertain. CDR3 length: 13 residues. V gave up 1 base and J gave up 6 bases, with 7 bases separating them. Germline CDR1 SEHNR, CDR2 FQNEAQ (reference sequence). In DNA, the CDR3 is TGTGCCAGCAGCTTAGGGGCAGCCAATGAGCAGTTCTTC. Its translation: CASSLGAANEQFF.

About this clonotype: An end of the junction differs from the germline gene, which may be a read error. This chain uses TRBV5-6 with TRBJ1-2; weak D call: TRBD1 (5 bases). Germline-derived CDR1 and CDR2 are SGHDT and YYEEEE. The CDR3 spans 13 residues. The CDR3 loop reads CASSWRDRSISAF. In DNA form, the CDR3 reads TGTGCCAGCAGCTGGCGGGACCGCTCGATCTCGGCCTTC.

The chain links TRBV4-1 to TRBJ2-1; TRBD2 matches at 8 bases. The CDR3 is made up of 17 amino acids. Trimming cost V 4 bases and J 5 bases; bases outside gene matches: 13. From germline, CDR1 is MGHRA and CDR2 YSYEKL. The CDR3 here is CASSLSRTSGTNNEQFF. CDR3 nucleotide sequence: TGCGCCAGCAGCCTGTCGCGCACTAGCGGAACTAACAATGAGCAGTTCTTC.

The chain recombines TRBV15 with TRBJ2-7, with D possibly matching TRBD2 (5 bases). CDR1 is LNHNV and CDR2 is YYDKDF in the germline V gene (reference sequence). The CDR3 is made up of 14 amino acids. Trimming took 4 bases from V and 2 from J, leaving 12 bases between them. For the CDR3, the DNA is TGTGCCACCAGCACAGGACTGATCGCCTACGAGCAGTACTTC. Translation: CATSTGLIAYEQYF.

The V and J genes are TRBV12-3 or TRBV12-4 and TRBJ2-1; 11 bases agree with TRBD2. This CDR3 has 15 residues. V lost 6 bases, J lost 6 bases, and 7 bases stayed unmatched. The CDR3 region has the DNA TGTGCCAGCAGATTGGGACTAGCGGAGTCCAATGAGCAGTTCTTC. Its translation is CASRLGLAESNEQFF.

V and J are TRBV5-5 and TRBJ2-1; 7 bases are shared with TRBD1. Unmatched junction bases numbered 3, after V lost 5 bases and J lost 4 bases. Germline loops: CDR1 SGHKS, CDR2 YYEKEE (reference sequence). CDR3 length: 13 residues. CDR3 nucleotides: TGTGCCAGCAGGGGACAGATGTACAATGAGCAGTTCTTC. It codes for CASRGQMYNEQFF.

In its sample, this clonotype was seen a few times. The chain couples TRBV29-1 to TRBJ1-1; possible D gene TRBD1, 5 bases. The CDR3 consists of 13 residues. Germline V CDR1 and CDR2: SQVTM, ANQGSEA. Between the trimmed V and J ends, which lost 5 bases and 1 base, there was a span of 11 bases. CDR3 region: CSVRPQGNTEAFF. As DNA, the CDR3 is TGCAGCGTTCGCCCGCAGGGGAACACTGAAGCTTTCTTT.

The gene calls are TRBV24-1 and TRBJ1-1; D remains unclear. This CDR3 contains 11 residues. Germline V CDR1 and CDR2: KGHDR, SFDVKD. Trimming removed 4 bases from V and 8 bases from J, with 7 bases in between. CDR3 coding DNA: TGTGCCACCAGTGACCTTAGAGAAGCTTTCTTT. This sequence encodes CATSDLREAFF.

This clonotype was recorded a few times. The V call is TRBV3-1, the J call TRBJ2-3; D unresolved. Germline values: CDR1 LGHDT, CDR2 YNNKEL (reference sequence). V was cut by 2 bases and J by 7 bases, with 7 bases left in between. This CDR3 has 12 amino acids. The CDR3 region is CASSQSLNTQYF. For the CDR3, the DNA is TGTGCCAGCAGCCAAAGTTTGAATACGCAGTATTTT.

J is TRBJ2-7 and V is TRBV6-5, with D maybe TRBD2 (5 bases). V lost 8 bases and J lost 0, with 14 bases in between. CDR3 size: 14 residues. Germline V gives CDR1 MNHEY, CDR2 SVGAGI. The CDR3 is CASGPLGDSYEQYF. The CDR3 bases are TGTGCCAGCGGCCCGCTGGGAGACTCCTACGAGCAGTACTTC.

CDR3 sequence: CASSQEWPNTGELFF. DNA for the CDR3: TGCGCCAGCAGCCAAGAGTGGCCGAACACCGGGGAGCTGTTTTTT. The chain has TRBV4-1 and TRBJ2-2; D remains unclear. The ends were cut back, 0 bases at V and 0 bases at J, with 5 bases in the middle. From germline, CDR1 is MGHRA and CDR2 YSYEKL. This CDR3 contains 15 residues.

This clonotype was counted ten times or more. The chain couples TRBV5-5 to TRBJ2-1, with D maybe TRBD1 (6 bases). With 4 bases removed from V and 4 bases from J, the gap between germline ends came to 12 bases. CDR1 and CDR2 (germline): SGHKS, YYEKEE (reference sequence). This CDR3 comprises 14 residues. CDR3 bases: TGTGCCAGCAGCGCTGGACAGCGGTACAATGAGCAGTTCTTC. Translated, it gives CASSAGQRYNEQFF.

The chain uses TRBV27 and TRBJ2-1, with 8 nucleotides matching TRBD2. There are 13 residues in the CDR3. V was pared by 4 bases and J by 8 bases, with 4 bases of the junction left unmatched. Germline V gene sequence: CDR1 MNHEY, CDR2 SMNVEV (reference sequence). Written as DNA, the CDR3 is TGTGCCAGCAGTTCGGGACTAGTGTATGAGCAGTTCTTC. It is translated as CASSSGLVYEQFF.

This chain links TRBV30 with TRBJ2-7; D might be TRBD1 (6 bases). Germline loops: CDR1 GTSNPN, CDR2 SVGIG (reference sequence). The CDR3 is made up of 14 amino acids. V was trimmed by 3 bases and J by 0 bases, leaving 12 bases between them. The CDR3 nucleotides read TGTGCCTGGAGGGGGACAAACAGCTCCTACGAGCAGTACTTC. Amino acid sequence: CAWRGTNSSYEQYF.

V is TRBV12-3 or TRBV12-4 and J is TRBJ1-3; 7 bases line up with TRBD1. The J segment lost 4 bases and the V segment lost 1 base, leaving 4 bases of the junction unmatched. The CDR3 is made up of 15 amino acids. The CDR3 loop reads CASSLDTGAGNTIYF. In DNA form, the CDR3 reads TGTGCCAGCAGTTTAGACACAGGGGCCGGAAACACCATATATTTT.